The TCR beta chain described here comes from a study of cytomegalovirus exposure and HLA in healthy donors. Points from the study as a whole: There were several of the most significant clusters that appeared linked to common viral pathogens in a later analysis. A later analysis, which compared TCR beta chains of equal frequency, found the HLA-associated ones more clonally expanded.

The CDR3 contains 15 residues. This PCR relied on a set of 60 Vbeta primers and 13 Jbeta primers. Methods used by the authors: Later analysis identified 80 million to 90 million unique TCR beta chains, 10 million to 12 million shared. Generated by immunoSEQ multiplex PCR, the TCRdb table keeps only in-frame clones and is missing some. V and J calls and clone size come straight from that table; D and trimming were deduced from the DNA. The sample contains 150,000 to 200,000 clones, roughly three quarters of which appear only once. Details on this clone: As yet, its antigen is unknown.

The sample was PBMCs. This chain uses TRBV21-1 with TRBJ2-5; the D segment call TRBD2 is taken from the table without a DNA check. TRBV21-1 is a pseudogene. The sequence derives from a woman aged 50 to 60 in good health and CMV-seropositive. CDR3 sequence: CASSSTPAGGETQYF. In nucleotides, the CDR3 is TGTGCCAGCAGCTCGACTCCAGCGGGGGGGGAGACCCAGTACTTC.